This T cell receptor (beta chain) originates from a study of T-cell reconstitution after alpha-beta-depleted transplantation in children. TCRbeta library construction was performed incorporating unique molecular identifiers. In TCRdb, the PCR reads were re-called with MiXCR into one record per CDR3 protein. Here the sample spans 400,000 to 500,000 distinct CDR3 sequences, approximately 11% being singletons. CDR1 is SEHNR and CDR2 is FQNEAQ in the germline V gene (reference sequence). V shed 3 bases, J shed 6 bases, and the junction held 9 bases outside the gene matches. This CDR3 spans 15 amino acids.

This receptor was taken from a human donor who donated a stem cell graft to a child with acute myeloid leukemia. Sequenced material: PBMCs from the stem cell graft donor, taken from the stem cell graft. The gene calls are TRBV7-9 and TRBJ1-1; 8 bases match TRBD1. The CDR3 is CASSFGQGGMAEAFF. Written as DNA, the CDR3 is TGTGCCAGCAGCTTTGGACAGGGAGGGATGGCTGAAGCTTTCTTT.